This entry is about one T cell receptor beta chain. 13 Jbeta primers and 60 Vbeta primers were used for the PCR. Profiling relied on immunoSEQ multiplex PCR, and the TCRdb table lists in-frame clones only, not all of them. The sample has roughly 140,000 clones, over 70% seen once. These data originate in a study of cytomegalovirus exposure and HLA in healthy donors. There are 12 residues in the CDR3. The V end was cut by 5 bases, the J end by 9 bases, with 11 bases between. The V gene's germline CDR1 is MNHEY and CDR2 SVGAGI. The sequence was obtained from a man aged 30-40 years in good health and CMV-seropositive. Sequenced: PBMCs. The chain has TRBV6-5 and TRBJ2-1, with D tentatively TRBD2 (5 bases). The CDR3 loop is CASSTISGEQFF. The CDR3 region has the DNA TGTGCCAGCAGTACCATAAGCGGTGAGCAGTTCTTC.